This T cell receptor beta chain was recorded in a study of T cells in localized non-small cell lung cancer. Study conclusions and caveats: Sequencing covered just one tumor region, so heterogeneity cannot be ruled out.

Clones were sequenced by immunoSEQ multiplex PCR, and TCRdb holds only the in-frame ones, with some missing. Among about 43,000 clones, roughly nine tenths were seen once, and the ten largest hold under 12%. Worth noting for this clone: Its antigen is not known.

There are 14 residues in the CDR3. Germline V gives CDR1 SGHNT, CDR2 YYREEE (reference sequence). V shed 0 bases and J shed 3 bases, with 10 bases lying between them. The sequence was collected from a woman between 35 and 75 years old with stage II lung adenocarcinoma. This sample comprised PBMCs, obtained before any cancer treatment. V gene TRBV5-4 combines with J gene TRBJ2-7; D unclear. DNA for the CDR3: TGTGCCAGCAGCTTGGGTACGACGGTCTACGAGCAGTACTTC. The encoded protein is CASSLGTTVYEQYF.